This TCR beta chain was identified in a study of cytomegalovirus exposure and HLA in healthy donors. Overall study findings and caveats: The likely origin of a cluster of highly shared sequence variants was a sequencing artifact. A missense DCLRE1C variant was associated with V- and J-gene trimming of TCR beta chains in a later analysis, and an independent cohort replicated the association.

Regarding this clone: Its specificity is unknown.

60 Vbeta and 13 Jbeta primers were used in PCR. Assay: immunoSEQ multiplex PCR; the TCRdb copy retains only in-frame clones and omits some. The repertoire includes 150,000 or so clones, approximately 85% of them detected once, and 2% to 2.5% sits in the top ten. Sequences were obtained from PBMCs. This receptor was identified in a woman aged 18-35 years in good health and CMV-seronegative.

This CDR3 is CAWTRDRGSPPYF. The CDR3 nucleotides read TGTGCCTGGACCCGGGACAGGGGGTCCCCTCCGTACTTC. This chain links TRBV30 with TRBJ2-7; 11 bases map to TRBD1. V lost 4 bases, J lost 12 bases, and 11 bases stayed unmatched. The CDR3 is 13 residues long. Germline CDR1 GTSNPN, CDR2 SVGIG (reference sequence).